This TCR beta chain was sequenced for a study of early T cells in non-severe SARS-CoV-2 infection. Study context: Investigators sequenced bulk RNA drawn from unsorted whole blood, and chains remained unpaired. Study observations and caveats: A preference for anti-spike CD8 responses marked VDJdb matching, which missed private and CD4 specificities.

In the library, individual cDNA molecules carried attached unique molecular identifiers. Using its own MiXCR run on the 5' RACE reads, TCRdb lists one record per CDR3 protein. Of 55,000 to 75,000 distinct CDR3 sequences listed, 12% are singletons. Of note for this clonotype: Antigen: not known.

CDR1 is MDHEN and CDR2 is SYDVKM in the germline V gene. Trimming stripped 2 bases from V and 5 bases from J, with 4 bases between. There are 12 residues in the CDR3. This clonotype originated in an adult who was a healthcare worker with PCR-confirmed SARS-CoV-2 infection or an uninfected control (not recorded which). The chain uses TRBV28 and TRBJ2-1, with no clear D. The sequencing input was whole blood. In DNA, the CDR3 is TGTGCCAGCAGTTTAAGTCACAATGAGCAGTTCTTC. It specifies CASSLSHNEQFF.